Included here is one TCR beta chain sequence, with context. Its matching antigen is unknown. This record belongs to a study of shared clonotypes between healthy human individuals. Study context: Three plates were used per donor for CD4 naive, three for CD4 memory, two for CD8 naive and one for CD8 memory. Findings and limits, study-wide: The sampled material consisted only of blood, and tissue repertoires are likely to differ. Non-shared clonotypes had lower generation probabilities than those shared by all four donors.

CD45RO-negative, CCR7-selected cells formed the naive CD8 fraction, which excluded terminally differentiated effector memory CD45RA+ cells. Germline V gives CDR1 SGHTA, CDR2 FQGNSA. Trimming cost V 4 bases and J 0 bases; bases outside gene matches: 4. There are 17 residues in the CDR3. The assay was run at deep level. TCRdb keeps only in-frame clones here, not all; method: immunoSEQ multiplex PCR. This table has about 1,900,000 clones, about 95% appearing once. The receptor comes from a man aged 18-30 years in good health. Sequencing was carried out using naive CD8+ T cells sorted from blood. V gene TRBV7-2 combines with J gene TRBJ2-7; the match to TRBD2 covers 15 bases. CDR3 residues: CASSWGLAGGVSYEQYF. In DNA form, the CDR3 reads TGTGCCAGCAGCTGGGGACTAGCGGGAGGCGTCTCCTACGAGCAGTACTTC.